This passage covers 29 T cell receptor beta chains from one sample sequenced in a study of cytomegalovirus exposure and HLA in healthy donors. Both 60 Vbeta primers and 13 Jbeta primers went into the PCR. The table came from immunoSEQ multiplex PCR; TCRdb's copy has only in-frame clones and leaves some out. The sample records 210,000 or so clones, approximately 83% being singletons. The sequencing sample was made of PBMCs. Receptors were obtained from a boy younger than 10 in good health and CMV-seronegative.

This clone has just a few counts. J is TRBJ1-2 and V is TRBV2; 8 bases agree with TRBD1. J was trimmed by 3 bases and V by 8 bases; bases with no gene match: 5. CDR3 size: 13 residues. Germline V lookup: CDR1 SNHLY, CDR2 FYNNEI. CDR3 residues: CASFRGRDYGYTF. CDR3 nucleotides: TGTGCCAGCTTCAGGGGGCGAGACTATGGCTACACCTTC.

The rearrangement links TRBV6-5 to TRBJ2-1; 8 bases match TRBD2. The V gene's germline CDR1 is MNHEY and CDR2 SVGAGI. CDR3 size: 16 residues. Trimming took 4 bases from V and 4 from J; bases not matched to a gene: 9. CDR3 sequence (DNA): TGTGCCAGCAGTTCTTCAGCGGGAGATCTTTACAATGAGCAGTTCTTC. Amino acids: CASSSSAGDLYNEQFF.

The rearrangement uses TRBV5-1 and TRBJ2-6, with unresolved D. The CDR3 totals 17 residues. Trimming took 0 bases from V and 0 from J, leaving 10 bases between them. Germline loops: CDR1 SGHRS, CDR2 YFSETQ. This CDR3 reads CASSLDRTSSGANVLTF. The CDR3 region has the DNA TGCGCCAGCAGCTTGGACCGAACGAGCTCTGGGGCCAACGTCCTGACTTTC.

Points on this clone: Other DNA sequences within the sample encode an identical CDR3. The CDR3 bases are TGCGCCAGCAGCCCTTCCACAGATACGCAGTATTTT. Its translation: CASSPSTDTQYF. The chain carries TRBV5-1 and TRBJ2-3; no reliable D call. CDR1 SGHRS and CDR2 YFSETQ come from the germline V gene. Trimming cost V 4 bases and J 2 bases, with 5 bases left between them. The length of the CDR3 is 12 residues. Looking up the rest from reference TRBV5-1 and TRBJ2-3 gives the full variable domain: KAGVTQTPRYLIKTRGQQVTLSCSPISGHRSVSWYQQTPGQGLQFLFEYFSETQRNKGNFPGRFSGRQFSNSRSEMNVSTLELGDSALYLCASSPSTDTQYFGPGTRLTVL.

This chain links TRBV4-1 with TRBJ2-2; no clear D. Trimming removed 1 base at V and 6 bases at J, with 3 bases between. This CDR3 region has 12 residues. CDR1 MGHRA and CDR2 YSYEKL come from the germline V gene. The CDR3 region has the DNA TGCGCCAGCAGCCAAGCATCCGGGGAGCTGTTTTTT. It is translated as CASSQASGELFF.

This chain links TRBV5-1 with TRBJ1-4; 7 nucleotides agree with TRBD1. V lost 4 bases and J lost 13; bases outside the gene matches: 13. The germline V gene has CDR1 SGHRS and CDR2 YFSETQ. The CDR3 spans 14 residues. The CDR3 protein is CASSKHTGQQTLFF. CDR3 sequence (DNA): TGCGCCAGCAGCAAACACACGGGACAGCAGACACTGTTTTTT.

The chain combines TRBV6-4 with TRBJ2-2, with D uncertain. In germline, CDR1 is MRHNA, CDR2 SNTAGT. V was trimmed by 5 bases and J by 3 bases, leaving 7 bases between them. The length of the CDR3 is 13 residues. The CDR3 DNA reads TGTGCCAGCAGTACCCGGGACACCGGGGAGCTGTTTTTT. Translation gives CASSTRDTGELFF.

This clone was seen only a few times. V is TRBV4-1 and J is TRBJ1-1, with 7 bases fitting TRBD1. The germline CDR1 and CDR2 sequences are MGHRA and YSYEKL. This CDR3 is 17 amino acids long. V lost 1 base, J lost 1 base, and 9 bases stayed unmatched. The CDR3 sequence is CASSQGLPRGRNTEAFF. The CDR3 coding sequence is TGCGCCAGCAGCCAAGGATTACCCAGGGGGAGGAACACTGAAGCTTTCTTT.

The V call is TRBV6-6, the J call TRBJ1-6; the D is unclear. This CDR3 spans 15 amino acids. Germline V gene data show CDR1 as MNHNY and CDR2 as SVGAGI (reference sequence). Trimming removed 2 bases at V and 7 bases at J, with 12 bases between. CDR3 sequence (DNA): TGTGCCAGCAGTTACCTCATTTGGGAGAATTCACCCCTCCACTTT. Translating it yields CASSYLIWENSPLHF.

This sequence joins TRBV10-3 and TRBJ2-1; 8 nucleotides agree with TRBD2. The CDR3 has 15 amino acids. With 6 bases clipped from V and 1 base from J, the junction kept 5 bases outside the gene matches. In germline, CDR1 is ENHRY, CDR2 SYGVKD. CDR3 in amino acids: CAISPTSESYNEQFF. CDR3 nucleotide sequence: TGTGCCATCAGCCCGACTAGCGAATCCTACAATGAGCAGTTCTTC.

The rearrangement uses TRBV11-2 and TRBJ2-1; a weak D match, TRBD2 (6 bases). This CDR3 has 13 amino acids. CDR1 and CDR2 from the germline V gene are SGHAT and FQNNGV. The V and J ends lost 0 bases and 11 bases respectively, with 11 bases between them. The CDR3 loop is CASSLESGGKQFF. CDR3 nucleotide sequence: TGTGCCAGCAGCTTAGAATCCGGGGGTAAGCAGTTCTTC.

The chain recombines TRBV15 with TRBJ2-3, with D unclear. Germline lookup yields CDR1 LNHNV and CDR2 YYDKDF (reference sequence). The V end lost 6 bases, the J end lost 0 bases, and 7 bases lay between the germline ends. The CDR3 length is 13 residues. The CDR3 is CATRSPSTDTQYF. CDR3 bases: TGTGCCACCAGGAGCCCTAGCACAGATACGCAGTATTTT.

CDR3 sequence (DNA): TGTGCCAGCAGCCAGACAGGGGCCGAGCAGTACTTC. Translating it yields CASSQTGAEQYF. This chain joins TRBV7-9 and TRBJ2-5, with 8 bases that match TRBD1. The J call may be wrong; the DNA end is better matched by TRBJ2-7. The CDR3 sequence is 12 residues long. In germline, CDR1 is SEHNR, CDR2 FQNEAQ (reference sequence).

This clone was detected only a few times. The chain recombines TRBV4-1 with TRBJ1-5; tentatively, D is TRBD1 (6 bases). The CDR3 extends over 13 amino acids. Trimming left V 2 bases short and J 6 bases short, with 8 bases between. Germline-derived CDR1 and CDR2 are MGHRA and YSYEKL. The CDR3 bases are TGCGCCAGCAGCCAAACAGGGACTCAGCCCCAGCATTTT. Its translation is CASSQTGTQPQHF.

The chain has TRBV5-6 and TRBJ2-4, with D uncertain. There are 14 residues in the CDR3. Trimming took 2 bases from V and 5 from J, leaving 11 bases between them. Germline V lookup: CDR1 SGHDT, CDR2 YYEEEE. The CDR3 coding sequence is TGTGCCAGCAGCTTCTGGTCCAGTCAAAACATTCAGTACTTC. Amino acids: CASSFWSSQNIQYF.

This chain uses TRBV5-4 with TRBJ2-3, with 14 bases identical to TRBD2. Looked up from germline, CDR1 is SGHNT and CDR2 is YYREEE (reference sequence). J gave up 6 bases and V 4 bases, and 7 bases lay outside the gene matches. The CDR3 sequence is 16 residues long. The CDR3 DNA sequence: TGTGCCAGCAGCCTGGGACTAGCGGGAGTGCGGGATACGCAGTATTTT. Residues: CASSLGLAGVRDTQYF. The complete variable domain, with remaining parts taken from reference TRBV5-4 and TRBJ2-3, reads ETGVTQSPTHLIKTRGQQVTLRCSSQSGHNTVSWYQQALGQGPQFIFQYYREEENGRGNFPPRFSGLQFPNYSSELNVNALELDDSALYLCASSLGLAGVRDTQYFGPGTRLTVL.

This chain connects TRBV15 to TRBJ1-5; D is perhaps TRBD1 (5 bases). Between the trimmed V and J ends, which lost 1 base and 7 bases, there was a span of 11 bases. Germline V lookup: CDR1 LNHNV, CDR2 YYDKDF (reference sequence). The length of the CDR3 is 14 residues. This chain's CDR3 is CATSRVDTDQPQHF. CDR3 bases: TGTGCCACCAGCAGAGTGGACACAGACCAGCCCCAGCATTTT.

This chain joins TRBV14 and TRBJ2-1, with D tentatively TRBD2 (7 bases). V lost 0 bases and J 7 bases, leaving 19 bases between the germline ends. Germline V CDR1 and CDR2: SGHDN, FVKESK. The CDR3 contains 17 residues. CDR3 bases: TGTGCCAGCAGCCAAGAGGGGAGGCGGGGGCGGAGGAATGAGCAGTTCTTC. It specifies CASSQEGRRGRRNEQFF. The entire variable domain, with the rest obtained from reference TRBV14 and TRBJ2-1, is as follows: EAGVTQFPSHSVIEKGQTVTLRCDPISGHDNLYWYRRVMGKEIKFLLHFVKESKQDESGMPNNRFLAERTGGTYSTLKVQPAELEDSGVYFCASSQEGRRGRRNEQFFGPGTRLTVL.

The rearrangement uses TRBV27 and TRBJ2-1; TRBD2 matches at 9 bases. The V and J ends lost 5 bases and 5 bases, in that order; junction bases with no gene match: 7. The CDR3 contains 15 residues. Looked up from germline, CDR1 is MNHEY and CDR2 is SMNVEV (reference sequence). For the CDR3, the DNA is TGTGCCAGCAGTAATAGCGGGAGTTCCAACAATGAGCAGTTCTTC. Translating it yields CASSNSGSSNNEQFF.

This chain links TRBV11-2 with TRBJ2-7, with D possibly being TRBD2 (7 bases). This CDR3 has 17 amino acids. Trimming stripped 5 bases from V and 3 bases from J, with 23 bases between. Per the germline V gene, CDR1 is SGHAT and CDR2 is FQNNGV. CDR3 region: CASSLWGGASVGYEQYF. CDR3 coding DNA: TGTGCCAGCAGCCTGTGGGGGGGGGCGTCGGTTGGCTACGAGCAGTACTTC.

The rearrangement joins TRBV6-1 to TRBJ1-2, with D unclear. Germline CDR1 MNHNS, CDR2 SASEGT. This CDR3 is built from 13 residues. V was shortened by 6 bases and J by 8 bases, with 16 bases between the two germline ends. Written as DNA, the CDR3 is TGTGCCAGCAGCCTTAAAATCTATCGGGGCTACACCTTC. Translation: CASSLKIYRGYTF.

In DNA, the CDR3 is TGTGCCAGCAGTGCTAGCGGGGAAAAAGAGACCCAGTACTTC. Protein sequence: CASSASGEKETQYF. This sequence joins TRBV4-2 and TRBJ2-5, with 9 bases aligning to TRBD2. This CDR3 comprises 14 residues. CDR1 is LGHNA and CDR2 is YNFKEQ in the germline V gene. V dropped 6 bases and J dropped 3; count of bases not matched to a gene: 5.

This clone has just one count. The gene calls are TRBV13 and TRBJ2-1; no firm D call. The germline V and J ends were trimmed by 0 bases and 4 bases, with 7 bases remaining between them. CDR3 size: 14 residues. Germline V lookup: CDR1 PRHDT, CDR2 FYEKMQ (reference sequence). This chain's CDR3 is CASSLGRRYNEQFF. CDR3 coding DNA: TGTGCCAGCAGCTTAGGCCGTCGGTACAATGAGCAGTTCTTC.

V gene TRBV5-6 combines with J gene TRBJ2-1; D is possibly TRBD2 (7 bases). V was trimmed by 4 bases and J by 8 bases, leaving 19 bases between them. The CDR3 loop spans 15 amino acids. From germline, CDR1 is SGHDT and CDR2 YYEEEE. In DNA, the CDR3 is TGTGCCAGCAGCCCTCTAGGGGGAGGGCCCGATGAGCAGTTCTTC. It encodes CASSPLGGGPDEQFF. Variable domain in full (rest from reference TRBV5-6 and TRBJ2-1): DAGVTQSPTHLIKTRGQQVTLRCSPKSGHDTVSWYQQALGQGPQFIFQYYEEEERQRGNFPDRFSGHQFPNYSSELNVNALLLGDSALYLCASSPLGGGPDEQFFGPGTRLTVL.

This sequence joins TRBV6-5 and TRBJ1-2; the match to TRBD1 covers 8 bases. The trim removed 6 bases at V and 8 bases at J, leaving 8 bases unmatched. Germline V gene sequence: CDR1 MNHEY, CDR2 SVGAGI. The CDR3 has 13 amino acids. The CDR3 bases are TGTGCCAGCAGCCAGAGGGACAGGCTCGGCTACACCTTC. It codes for CASSQRDRLGYTF.

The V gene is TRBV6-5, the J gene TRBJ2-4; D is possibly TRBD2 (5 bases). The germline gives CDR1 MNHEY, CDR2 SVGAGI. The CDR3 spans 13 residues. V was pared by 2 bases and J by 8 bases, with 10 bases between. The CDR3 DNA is TGTGCCAGCAGTTACGAAGGGAGAGACATTCAGTACTTC. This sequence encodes CASSYEGRDIQYF.

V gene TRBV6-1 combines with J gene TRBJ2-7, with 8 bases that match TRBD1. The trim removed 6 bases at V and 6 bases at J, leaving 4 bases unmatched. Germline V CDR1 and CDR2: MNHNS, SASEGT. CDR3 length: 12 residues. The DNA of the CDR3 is TGTGCCAGCAGGGGGACAGGAGGCGAGCAGTACTTC. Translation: CASRGTGGEQYF.

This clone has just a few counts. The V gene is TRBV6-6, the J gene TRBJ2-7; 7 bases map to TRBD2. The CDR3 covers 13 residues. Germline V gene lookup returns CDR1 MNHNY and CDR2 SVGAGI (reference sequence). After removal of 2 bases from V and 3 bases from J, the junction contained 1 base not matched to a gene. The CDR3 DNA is TGTGCCAGCAGTTACGGGGGGGACTACGAGCAGTACTTC. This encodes CASSYGGDYEQYF.

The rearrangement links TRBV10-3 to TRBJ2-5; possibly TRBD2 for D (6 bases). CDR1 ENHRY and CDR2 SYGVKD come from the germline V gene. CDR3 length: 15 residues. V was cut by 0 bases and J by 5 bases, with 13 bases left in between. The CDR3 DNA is TGTGCCATCAGTGAGTCGGCGGGGCGGAGTGAGACCCAGTACTTC. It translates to CAISESAGRSETQYF.